This paragraph reports one T cell receptor beta chain. As yet, its antigen is unknown. The V segment lost 0 bases and the J segment 6 bases; nucleotides outside the gene matches: 7. This CDR3 is built from 17 residues. MiXCR was run by TCRdb on the RT-PCR reads, yielding one entry per CDR3 protein. Altogether about 780,000 distinct CDR3 sequences are present, 18% being singletons, with the ten largest covering 11%. This entry comes from a study of response to subunit inactivated influenza vaccine. Findings and caveats of the study: Authors suggested each seasonal flu vaccination may recruit only limited numbers of new T cells.

The J gene is TRBJ2-2, the V gene TRBV12-3 or TRBV12-4; 10 nucleotides match TRBD2. The sequencing used PBMCs from blood, collected 5 days after vaccination. This receptor was taken from a man aged 45 to 65 who received an inactivated influenza vaccine. The CDR3 bases are TGTGCCAGCAGTTTAGCGCTGAGCGGGGGGGCAGCCGGGGAGCTGTTTTTT. Translation gives CASSLALSGGAAGELFF.